Below are 28 T cell receptor beta chains sequenced from a single sample in a study of T cell repertoires in cytomegalovirus infection (dated by TCRdb to the late 2010s). Sequenced using an Illumina HiSeq 1500. TCRdb's own reprocessing of the public reads used fastp at Q25 and MiXCR and kept productive beta chains. Entries are consolidated by CDR3 protein sequence, retaining the most common genes and DNA. This sample comprises fewer than 1,000,000 distinct CDR3 sequences, more than 25% of them detected only once. The ten largest account for roughly 13% of the sample. No cognate antigen is known for these TCRs. The sample's treatment or condition label, in plain terms: in vitro stimulation with specific CMV peptide epitopes to enrich CMV-specific T cells. This material consisted of cultured CD8+ T cells from PBMCs, taken from culture after CMV antigen stimulation. These receptors all come from a human donor in good health (CMV status not recorded). Some clones in this sample may be carry-over from other donors' samples.

The V gene is TRBV4-2, the J gene TRBJ1-5; TRBD1 is a possible D gene (6 bases). The CDR3 sequence is 16 residues long. Germline CDR1 is LGHNA and CDR2 is YNFKEQ. With 2 bases removed from V and 3 bases from J, the gap between germline ends came to 14 bases. In DNA form, the CDR3 reads TGTGCCAGCAGCCAATGGGGGGACACTCCCAATCAGCCCCAGCATTTT. Translating gives CASSQWGDTPNQPQHF.

This clonotype came up many times. CDR3 DNA sequence: TGTGCCAGCAGTCCCCTGGCGGGGGCCGGGACAGATACGCAGTATTTT. It codes for CASSPLAGAGTDTQYF. The V gene is TRBV12-3 or TRBV12-4, the J gene TRBJ2-3, with a possible D match to TRBD2 (7 bases). The length of the CDR3 is 16 residues. V lost 5 bases and J lost 3, with 18 bases in between.

The chain is built from TRBV28 and TRBJ1-6; D is unresolved. Germline V gene lookup returns CDR1 MDHEN and CDR2 SYDVKM. The CDR3 runs 12 residues. V gave up 8 bases and J gave up 7 bases, with 9 bases separating them. The CDR3 coding sequence is TGTGCCAGCGCGGGCATGAATTCACCCCTCCACTTT. It is translated as CASAGMNSPLHF.

The chain carries TRBV27 and TRBJ2-1; D possibly corresponds to TRBD2 (6 bases). Germline CDR1 reads MNHEY; CDR2 reads SMNVEV (reference sequence). The length of the CDR3 is 16 residues. Trimming stripped 8 bases from V and 5 bases from J, with 22 bases between. This chain's CDR3 is CASGLAAGPENNEQFF. In DNA form, the CDR3 reads TGTGCCAGCGGACTTGCGGCGGGGCCCGAGAACAATGAGCAGTTCTTC.

This clonotype was seen a few times. This chain links TRBV10-1 with TRBJ1-1; TRBD1 matches at 7 bases. This CDR3 spans 16 amino acids. Trimming took 2 bases from V and 1 from J; bases not matched to a gene: 7. Per the germline V gene, CDR1 is WNHNN and CDR2 is SYGVQD (reference sequence). CDR3 DNA: TGCGCCAGCAGTGAGCAACCGGGACAGAAGAACACTGAAGCTTTCTTT. Translated: CASSEQPGQKNTEAFF.

This clonotype was seen only a few times. The chain has TRBV28 and TRBJ1-3; possibly TRBD1 for D (6 bases). This CDR3 is built from 16 residues. The ends were cut back, 0 bases at V and 0 bases at J, with 9 bases in the middle. Germline V gives CDR1 MDHEN, CDR2 SYDVKM. In nucleotides, the CDR3 is TGTGCCAGCAGTTTATGGGGGGACAACTCTGGAAACACCATATATTTT. This gives the protein CASSLWGDNSGNTIYF.

The chain has TRBV2 and TRBJ2-7; D ambiguous. CDR1 SNHLY and CDR2 FYNNEI come from the germline V gene. Trimming took off 3 bases at V and 4 bases at J, with 13 bases between the two ends. This CDR3 has 14 amino acids. Here the CDR3 reads CASSDRVSNYEQYV. CDR3 nucleotide sequence: TGTGCCAGCAGTGACCGGGTATCAAATTACGAGCAGTACGTC.

This clonotype was counted between two and nine times. The genes are TRBV19 and TRBJ2-1; tentative D call: TRBD2 (5 bases). The length of the CDR3 is 15 residues. Germline V gene lookup returns CDR1 LNHDA and CDR2 SQIVND (reference sequence). Trimming stripped 3 bases from V and 2 bases from J, with 11 bases between. The CDR3 sequence is CASSILDYAYNEQFF. The CDR3 DNA reads TGTGCCAGTAGTATTCTAGACTACGCCTACAATGAGCAGTTCTTC.

This clonotype was detected many times. The DNA of the CDR3 is TGTGCCAGCAGTGCCACGGGAGGTAGCAATCAGCCCCAGCATTTT. This translates into CASSATGGSNQPQHF. This sequence joins TRBV6-1 and TRBJ1-5; the D is unclear. The CDR3 spans 15 residues. Germline-derived CDR1 and CDR2 are MNHNS and SASEGT. Trimming shortened V by 4 bases and J by 0 bases, and 10 bases separated the two germline ends.

This clonotype was seen more than once but under ten times. The CDR3 is CASRGGDNPSTYNEQFF. CDR3 in DNA: TGTGCCAGCCGGGGGGGGGACAATCCAAGCACCTACAATGAGCAGTTCTTC. J is TRBJ2-1 and V is TRBV7-4, with 8 bases aligning to TRBD2. The CDR3 loop spans 17 amino acids. The V gene's germline CDR1 is SGHVT and CDR2 SQSDAQ. J was trimmed by 2 bases and V by 8 bases; bases with no gene match: 14. Using reference TRBV7-4 and TRBJ2-1 for the parts outside the CDR3, the full variable domain is GAGVSQSPRYKVAKRGRDVALRCDSISGHVTLYWYRQTLGQGSEVLTYSQSDAQRDKSGRPSGRFSAERPERSVSTLKIQRTEQGDSAVYLCASRGGDNPSTYNEQFFGPGTRLTVL.

The chain joins TRBV12-3 or TRBV12-4 to TRBJ2-7; tentative D call: TRBD1 (6 bases). The CDR3 contains 13 residues. CDR3 sequence: CANSPPGAVEQYV. The CDR3 bases are TGTGCCAACAGTCCCCCAGGGGCCGTCGAGCAGTACGTC.

Details on this clonotype: Since the CDR3 does not end with the conserved phenylalanine or tryptophan, this likely comes from a read error. The J gene is TRBJ2-1, the V gene TRBV7-3; 12 nucleotides match TRBD2. The length of the CDR3 is 16 residues. CDR1 SGHTA and CDR2 FQGTGA come from the germline V gene. The ends lost 1 base at V and 7 bases at J; junction bases unmatched: 5. This chain's CDR3 is CASSLILAGGPNEQFS. The CDR3 DNA sequence: TGTGCCAGCAGCTTAATTCTAGCGGGGGGGCCGAATGAGCAGTTCTCC.

As DNA, the CDR3 is TGCGCCAGCAGCCTGGGACAACCCACTGAAGCTTTCTTT. Protein product: CASSLGQPTEAFF. The gene calls are TRBV4-1 and TRBJ1-1; a weak D match, TRBD1 (6 bases). The germline gives CDR1 MGHRA, CDR2 YSYEKL. V was cut by 4 bases and J by 4 bases, with 10 bases left in between. The CDR3 extends over 13 amino acids.

In DNA form, the CDR3 reads TGTGCCAGCAGTGATCAGCTGAACACTGAAGCTTTCTTT. Protein sequence: CASSDQLNTEAFF. The chain is built from TRBV12-3 or TRBV12-4 and TRBJ1-1; D unclear. This CDR3 contains 13 residues. V was shortened by 5 bases and J by 0 bases, with 7 bases between the two germline ends.

With respect to this clonotype: A much larger clone is a single base away; this may be a read error. The chain uses TRBV7-9 and TRBJ2-3; 8 bases map to TRBD1. From germline, CDR1 is SEHNR and CDR2 FQNEAQ (reference sequence). The CDR3 is 15 amino acids. The ends lost 7 bases at V and 8 bases at J; junction bases unmatched: 14. CDR3: CASTMTGDFGVTQYF. The CDR3 bases are TGTGCCAGCACCATGACAGGGGATTTTGGTGTTACGCAGTATTTT.

This clonotype has a handful of counts. The chain links TRBV12-3 or TRBV12-4 to TRBJ2-4, with D possibly TRBD2 on 6 matching bases. The V end lost 1 base, the J end lost 12 bases, and 10 bases lay between the germline ends. The CDR3 spans 12 residues. The CDR3 bases are TGTGCCAGCAGTTTAGGGGGGGACGGTCAGTACTTC. Protein sequence: CASSLGGDGQYF.

CDR3 sequence reads: CASSVLLASQETQYF. The CDR3 coding sequence is TGTGCCAGCAGCGTACTACTAGCGAGCCAAGAGACCCAGTACTTC. The J gene is TRBJ2-5, the V gene TRBV7-8, with 7 bases matching TRBD2. The CDR3 length is 15 residues. V was clipped by 5 bases and J by 1 base; unmatched bases: 7. Germline V gene lookup returns CDR1 SGHVS and CDR2 FQNEAQ.

The V and J genes are TRBV7-9 and TRBJ2-6; 10 bases line up with TRBD1. Per germline, CDR1 SEHNR and CDR2 FQNEAQ (reference sequence). CDR3 length: 18 residues. With 6 bases clipped from V and 0 bases from J, the junction kept 8 bases outside the gene matches. CDR3 amino acids: CASRPPGQGNSGANVLTF. CDR3 in DNA: TGTGCCAGCAGACCCCCGGGACAGGGGAACTCTGGGGCCAACGTCCTGACTTTC.

The chain is built from TRBV4-3 and TRBJ1-1; D not certain. The CDR3 consists of 17 residues. CDR1 and CDR2 (germline): LGHNA, YSLEER. Trimming shortened V by 1 base and J by 1 base, and 16 bases separated the two germline ends. CDR3 DNA sequence: TGCGCCAGCAGCCAAGGGCGGCAGTTTAAGGGGAACACTGAAGCTTTCTTT. Translated: CASSQGRQFKGNTEAFF.

The chain carries TRBV25-1 and TRBJ2-1; 8 bases match TRBD1. CDR1 is MGHDK and CDR2 is SYGVNS in the germline V gene. V shed 6 bases and J 8 bases; nucleotides not matched to a gene: 6. The CDR3 consists of 13 residues. CDR3 residues: CASRGAGGHEQFF. The CDR3 nucleotides are TGTGCCAGCAGGGGGGCAGGGGGCCATGAGCAGTTCTTC.

The rearrangement links TRBV29-1 to TRBJ2-1; D may be TRBD2 (5 bases). The CDR3 loop spans 13 amino acids. Trimming stripped 7 bases from V and 2 bases from J, with 12 bases between. Germline lookup yields CDR1 SQVTM and CDR2 ANQGSEA. CDR3 DNA sequence: TGCAGCGCCGATCGGGGAACCTACAATGAGCAGTTCTTC. This gives the protein CSADRGTYNEQFF.

The V call is TRBV6-2 or TRBV6-3, the J call TRBJ1-1; D gene unclear. The CDR3 runs to 16 residues. Germline values: CDR1 MNHEY, CDR2 SVGEGT. The V and J ends lost 0 bases and 2 bases respectively, with 13 bases between them. The chain's CDR3 is CASSYSTAEPNTEAFF. The CDR3 region has the DNA TGTGCCAGCAGTTACTCGACTGCCGAACCCAACACTGAAGCTTTCTTT.

This clonotype has a count of ten or more. The rearrangement joins TRBV7-2 to TRBJ1-2; D gene ambiguous. Between the trimmed V and J ends, which lost 5 bases and 3 bases, there was a span of 13 bases. In germline, CDR1 is SGHTA, CDR2 FQGNSA. This CDR3 has 14 residues. CDR3 DNA: TGTGCCAGCAGCAATGGCGGGTCTTACTATGGCTACACCTTC. It is translated as CASSNGGSYYGYTF. Together with reference TRBV7-2 and TRBJ1-2, the CDR3 gives the full variable domain: GAGVSQSPSNKVTEKGKDVELRCDPISGHTALYWYRQSLGQGLEFLIYFQGNSAPDKSGLPSDRFSAERTGGSVSTLTIQRTQQEDSAVYLCASSNGGSYYGYTFGSGTRLTVV.

The V gene is TRBV12-3 or TRBV12-4, the J gene TRBJ1-2, with D perhaps matching TRBD1 (6 bases). Trimming removed 5 bases from V and 8 bases from J, with 18 bases in between. This CDR3 is 14 amino acids long. CDR3 sequence: CASSRGQRLGGYTF. CDR3 nucleotide sequence: TGTGCCAGCAGTCGAGGACAGCGTCTCGGGGGCTACACCTTC.

The chain links TRBV15 to TRBJ2-7, with D possibly matching TRBD2 (5 bases). Looked up from germline, CDR1 is LNHNV and CDR2 is YYDKDF (reference sequence). The germline V and J ends were trimmed by 3 bases and 0 bases, with 12 bases remaining between them. CDR3 size: 15 residues. CDR3 in amino acids: CATSSDQRPSYEQYF. CDR3 nucleotide sequence: TGTGCCACCAGCAGCGACCAGCGGCCCTCCTACGAGCAGTACTTC.

The CDR3 DNA follows: TGCAGTGCTAGACCCAGGGGGAGTGGAAACACCATATATTTT. Its protein is CSARPRGSGNTIYF. V gene TRBV20-1 combines with J gene TRBJ1-3; 7 bases are shared with TRBD1. The CDR3 covers 14 residues. V gave up 2 bases and J gave up 3 bases; unmatched junction bases: 4. CDR1 is DFQATT, CDR2 SNEGSKA, per germline (reference sequence).

This clonotype was counted between two and nine times. V is TRBV6-6 and J is TRBJ1-1, with D uncertain. V shed 2 bases and J shed 7 bases, with 11 bases lying between them. Germline loops: CDR1 MNHNY, CDR2 SVGAGI (reference sequence). The CDR3 has 13 residues. The CDR3 DNA follows: TGTGCCAGCAGTTACGGGTTGTCGGATGAAGCTTTCTTT. Translation: CASSYGLSDEAFF.

In this sample, this clonotype turned up a few times. This sequence joins TRBV7-9 and TRBJ2-2, with D perhaps assigned TRBD1 or TRBD2 (5 bases each). This CDR3 has 15 amino acids. V dropped 5 bases and J dropped 3 bases, with 13 bases sitting between them. Germline V gene sequence: CDR1 SEHNR, CDR2 FQNEAQ (reference sequence). CDR3 nucleotides: TGTGCCAGCAGCCCCGCTGAGGGGCACACCGGGGAGCTGTTTTTT. Protein product: CASSPAEGHTGELFF.